One sample yielded the 18 T cell receptor beta chains listed below, sequenced in a study of blood T cell repertoires in COVID-19. TCRdb's table, derived via immunoSEQ multiplex PCR, lists solely in-frame clones and lacks some. The repertoire includes under 350,000 clones, approximately 86% of them detected once, and about 4.2% sits in the top ten. Sequencing used PBMCs or T cells enriched from blood (not recorded which). The receptors stem from a woman between 40 and 55 years old with acute COVID-19.

V usage is TRBV6-1 and J usage is TRBJ2-1; 7 nucleotides agree with TRBD2. This CDR3 has 18 residues. Unmatched junction bases numbered 14, after V lost 4 bases and J lost 2 bases. Germline V gives CDR1 MNHNS, CDR2 SASEGT. DNA of the CDR3: TGTGCCAGCAGTGGGCCGCCGGGCAGCGGGATGGCCTACAATGAGCAGTTCTTC. This translates into CASSGPPGSGMAYNEQFF.

The chain has TRBV28 and TRBJ1-1; 8 nucleotides match TRBD1. V lost 5 bases to trimming and J lost 5 bases; unmatched junction nucleotides: 10. The CDR3 runs to 15 residues. CDR1 is MDHEN, CDR2 SYDVKM, per germline. This chain's CDR3 is CASSGDRLKRTEAFF. The CDR3 DNA sequence: TGTGCCAGCAGTGGGGACAGGCTGAAAAGGACTGAAGCTTTCTTT.

J is TRBJ1-2 and V is TRBV2; TRBD1 matches 7 bases. V lost 7 bases to trimming and J lost 7 bases; unmatched junction nucleotides: 6. The CDR3 sequence is 12 residues long. The V gene's germline CDR1 is SNHLY and CDR2 FYNNEI. CDR3 protein: CASTTDRAGYTF. For the CDR3, the DNA is TGTGCCAGCACCACTGACAGGGCTGGCTACACCTTC.

CDR3 region: CASSLVVTANTEAFF. In nucleotides, the CDR3 is TGTGCCAGCAGCTTGGTTGTGACAGCAAACACTGAAGCTTTCTTT. The J gene is TRBJ1-1, the V gene TRBV5-5; TRBD1 might be the D (5 bases). The CDR3 extends over 15 amino acids. Germline V gene sequence: CDR1 SGHKS, CDR2 YYEKEE (reference sequence). The ends were cut back, 0 bases at V and 2 bases at J, with 11 bases in the middle.

The chain uses TRBV29-1 and TRBJ2-7; the match to TRBD2 covers 7 bases. The CDR3 totals 13 residues. CDR1 and CDR2 from the germline V gene are SQVTM and ANQGSEA. Trimming at V came to 7 bases and at J to 0 bases, leaving 6 bases not matched to a gene. Here the CDR3 reads CSEARGDSYEQYF. CDR3 nucleotides: TGCAGCGAGGCCCGGGGGGACTCCTACGAGCAGTACTTC.

The chain is built from TRBV20-1 and TRBJ1-2; D uncertain. Germline CDR1 is DFQATT and CDR2 is SNEGSKA (reference sequence). Between the trimmed V and J ends, which lost 2 bases and 14 bases, there was a span of 12 bases. The CDR3 runs 10 residues. The CDR3 sequence is CSARFSELTF. The CDR3 coding sequence is TGCAGTGCTAGATTTTCGGAGCTGACCTTC.

The chain employs TRBV2 and TRBJ1-1, with D uncertain. Trimming left V 4 bases short and J 4 bases short, with 16 bases between. The CDR3 covers 15 residues. Germline V lookup: CDR1 SNHLY, CDR2 FYNNEI. CDR3 residues: CASSATREQRTEAFF. The CDR3 DNA follows: TGTGCCAGCAGTGCCACCCGGGAGCAGCGCACTGAAGCTTTCTTT.

The rearrangement uses TRBV19 and TRBJ1-3; 7 bases fit TRBD1. With 4 bases clipped from V and 0 bases from J, the junction kept 6 bases outside the gene matches. The CDR3 runs to 16 residues. CDR1 and CDR2 from the germline V gene are LNHDA and SQIVND (reference sequence). CDR3 bases: TGTGCCAGTAGTACCGGGACAGCTGGCTCTGGAAACACCATATATTTT. Amino acid sequence: CASSTGTAGSGNTIYF. The full variable domain, its missing parts supplied by reference TRBV19 and TRBJ1-3, is DGGITQSPKYLFRKEGQNVTLSCEQNLNHDAMYWYRQDPGQGLRLIYYSQIVNDFQKGDIAEGYSVSREKKESFPLTVTSAQKNPTAFYLCASSTGTAGSGNTIYFGEGSWLTVV.

The chain combines TRBV13 with TRBJ2-1, with D possibly TRBD2 on 6 matching bases. Trimming removed 4 bases from V and 4 bases from J, with 17 bases in between. This CDR3 has 16 residues. The germline V gene encodes CDR1 PRHDT and CDR2 FYEKMQ (reference sequence). This CDR3 is CASSSRPGAGYNEQFF. The DNA of the CDR3 is TGTGCCAGCAGCTCCAGGCCGGGAGCGGGTTACAATGAGCAGTTCTTC.

This clone was counted once. The chain combines TRBV5-1 with TRBJ2-7; 10 bases line up with TRBD1. The CDR3 is 15 residues long. CDR1 SGHRS and CDR2 YFSETQ come from the germline V gene. After removal of 0 bases from V and 6 bases from J, the junction contained 6 bases not matched to a gene. In nucleotides, the CDR3 is TGCGCCAGCAGCTTGGGGACAGGGGGGTCGGGCGAGCAGTACTTC. The encoded protein is CASSLGTGGSGEQYF.

This rearrangement joins TRBV27 to TRBJ1-1, with 8 nucleotides matching TRBD1. J lost 4 bases, V lost 5 bases, and 6 bases had no gene match. The germline V gene has CDR1 MNHEY and CDR2 SMNVEV (reference sequence). CDR3 length: 14 residues. The CDR3 DNA sequence: TGTGCCAGCAGTACCCGGACAGGGACCACTGAAGCTTTCTTT. It specifies CASSTRTGTTEAFF.

This clone was found a few times. The junction differs from germline at one of its ends, possibly a read error. The rearrangement joins TRBV27 to TRBJ1-5; TRBD1 aligns across 7 bases. The CDR3 consists of 14 residues. Germline-derived CDR1 and CDR2 are MNHEY and SMNVEV (reference sequence). The DNA of the CDR3 is TGTGCCAGCAGTTTGGTAGGGGGCAAGCAGCCCCAGCATTTT. Translating gives CASSLVGGKQPQHF.

The chain is built from TRBV7-9 and TRBJ1-1; D unclear. V was trimmed by 1 base and J by 1 base, leaving 7 bases between them. There are 14 residues in the CDR3. Germline values: CDR1 SEHNR, CDR2 FQNEAQ (reference sequence). DNA for the CDR3: TGTGCCAGCAGCTTAGAATCCGGGAACACTGAAGCTTTCTTT. It translates to CASSLESGNTEAFF.

The genes are TRBV7-9 and TRBJ1-5, with D maybe TRBD1 (5 bases). This CDR3 is 14 amino acids long. V was trimmed by 8 bases and J by 1 base, leaving 12 bases between them. Germline-derived CDR1 and CDR2 are SEHNR and FQNEAQ (reference sequence). The DNA for the CDR3 is TGTGCCAGCGACTCGGGGGGGAGCAATCAGCCCCAGCATTTT. Translated: CASDSGGSNQPQHF.

This clone was recorded a few times. The V and J genes are TRBV6-5 and TRBJ2-7, with D perhaps matching TRBD1 (5 bases). Trimming pared 6 bases from V and 6 bases from J, leaving 18 bases between. The CDR3 consists of 14 residues. Germline lookup yields CDR1 MNHEY and CDR2 SVGAGI. The CDR3 nucleotides are TGTGCCAGCAGACCCCCCCGATGGACAAGCGAGCAGTACTTC. Residues: CASRPPRWTSEQYF.

The DNA of the CDR3 is TGTGCCAGCAGACTAAACCGGGGGAACACCGGGGAGCTGTTTTTT. It is translated as CASRLNRGNTGELFF. The chain employs TRBV6-5 and TRBJ2-2; a weak D match, TRBD2 (5 bases). The CDR3 has 15 amino acids. Germline V gives CDR1 MNHEY, CDR2 SVGAGI. Deletions cut 6 bases from V and 1 base from J, with 12 bases between.

The chain recombines TRBV6-6 with TRBJ1-2; D may be TRBD1 (6 bases). V lost 9 bases to trimming and J lost 0 bases, with 17 bases between them. Germline CDR1 reads MNHNY; CDR2 reads SVGAGI (reference sequence). This CDR3 comprises 15 residues. The CDR3 region has the DNA TGTGCCAGTCTCGGACAGCCAACCTCTAACTATGGCTACACCTTC. Translation: CASLGQPTSNYGYTF.

V is TRBV29-1 and J is TRBJ2-3; tentative D call: TRBD2 (5 bases). Deletions cut 7 bases from V and 2 bases from J, with 19 bases between. Germline V gene lookup returns CDR1 SQVTM and CDR2 ANQGSEA. CDR3 length: 15 residues. The CDR3 DNA sequence: TGCAGCGCCCAGCGTGGAAGCGGCTACACAGATACGCAGTATTTT. It is translated as CSAQRGSGYTDTQYF.